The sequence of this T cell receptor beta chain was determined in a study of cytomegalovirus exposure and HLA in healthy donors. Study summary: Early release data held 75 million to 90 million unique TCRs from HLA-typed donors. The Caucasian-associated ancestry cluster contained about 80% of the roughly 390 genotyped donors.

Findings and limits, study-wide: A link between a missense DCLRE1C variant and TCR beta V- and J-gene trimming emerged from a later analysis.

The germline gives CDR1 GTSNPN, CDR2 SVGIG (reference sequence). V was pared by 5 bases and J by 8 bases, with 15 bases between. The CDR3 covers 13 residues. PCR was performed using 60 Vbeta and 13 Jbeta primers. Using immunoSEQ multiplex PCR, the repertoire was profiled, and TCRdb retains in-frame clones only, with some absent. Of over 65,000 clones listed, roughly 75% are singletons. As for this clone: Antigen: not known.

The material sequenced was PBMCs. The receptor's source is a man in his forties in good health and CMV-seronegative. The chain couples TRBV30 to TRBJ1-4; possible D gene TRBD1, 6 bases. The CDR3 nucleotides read TGTGCCTGGGGAACAGGGACCGACGAAAAACTGTTTTTT. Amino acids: CAWGTGTDEKLFF.